The 18 T cell receptor beta chains reported below all come from one sample, sequenced in a study of blood T cell repertoires in COVID-19. Data came from immunoSEQ multiplex PCR; TCRdb stores just in-frame clones and leaves some out. The sample holds some 180,000 clones; around four fifths are singletons and the top ten take around 8.9%. Sequencing was carried out using peripheral blood. Source of these receptors: a woman aged 80 or over with COVID-19, enrolled during active disease.

A remark on this clone: Within the sample, other DNA sequences also encode this same CDR3. The genes are TRBV6-5 and TRBJ1-5; possibly TRBD1 for D (5 bases). Trimming took 0 bases from V and 6 from J, leaving 9 bases between them. This CDR3 is built from 14 residues. CDR1 MNHEY and CDR2 SVGAGI come from the germline V gene. The CDR3 region has the DNA TGTGCCAGCAGTTACTCTGGGGGGGGTCAGCCCCAGCATTTT. It specifies CASSYSGGGQPQHF.

The gene calls are TRBV2 and TRBJ1-2; D unclear. From germline, CDR1 is SNHLY and CDR2 FYNNEI. The CDR3 extends over 13 amino acids. Trimming stripped 8 bases from V and 7 bases from J, with 17 bases between. CDR3: CASVLDGAPGYTF. The CDR3 DNA reads as TGTGCCAGCGTCCTAGACGGTGCTCCTGGCTACACCTTC.

The chain combines TRBV28 with TRBJ1-6; 7 bases are a match to TRBD1. CDR3 length equals 14 residues. V lost 6 bases, J lost 5 bases, and 4 bases stayed unmatched. Germline CDR1 is MDHEN and CDR2 is SYDVKM. The CDR3 DNA follows: TGTGCCAGCAGCGGGACAGCCAATAATTCACCCCTCCACTTT. As protein: CASSGTANNSPLHF.

CDR3 coding DNA: TGTGCCTCCAACCGGGACAGAGGAAACACCATATATTTT. Translated: CASNRDRGNTIYF. The V call is TRBV9, the J call TRBJ1-3; 7 bases line up with TRBD1. Germline V CDR1 and CDR2: SGDLS, YYNGEE. J gave up 4 bases and V 10 bases, and 8 bases lay outside the gene matches. CDR3 length: 13 residues. Full variable domain (remainder filled in from reference TRBV9 and TRBJ1-3): DSGVTQTPKHLITATGQRVTLRCSPRSGDLSVYWYQQSLDQGLQFLIQYYNGEERAKGNILERFSAQQFPDLHSELNLSSLELGDSALYFCASNRDRGNTIYFGEGSWLTVV.

The DNA for the CDR3 is TGTGCCAGTAGTATCCCTCGACAGGGGAATATCTATGGCTACACCTTC. Translated: CASSIPRQGNIYGYTF. The chain uses TRBV19 and TRBJ1-2; 8 nucleotides line up with TRBD1. CDR1 and CDR2 (germline): LNHDA, SQIVND (reference sequence). This CDR3 is 16 amino acids long. J lost 4 bases, V lost 3 bases, and 10 bases had no gene match.

The chain uses TRBV7-9 and TRBJ1-5, with a weak D call TRBD1 (6 bases). The CDR3 sequence is 15 residues long. The V gene lost 6 bases and the J gene lost 2 bases, with 14 bases spanning the gap. The germline V gene has CDR1 SEHNR and CDR2 FQNEAQ (reference sequence). CDR3 sequence reads: CASRPLTGGNQPQHF. CDR3 in DNA: TGTGCCAGCAGGCCTCTGACAGGAGGCAATCAGCCCCAGCATTTT.

This clone was detected a few times. This same CDR3 is encoded by further DNA sequences in the sample. This chain connects TRBV29-1 to TRBJ1-5, with 7 bases fitting TRBD1. Unmatched junction bases numbered 6, after V lost 6 bases and J lost 4 bases. Germline lookup yields CDR1 SQVTM and CDR2 ANQGSEA. The CDR3 runs 13 residues. The chain's CDR3 is CSVTTGVNQPQHF. In DNA form, the CDR3 reads TGCAGCGTAACAACAGGGGTGAATCAGCCCCAGCATTTT.

The V call is TRBV10-3, the J call TRBJ1-4, with 10 bases fitting TRBD1. Per germline, CDR1 ENHRY and CDR2 SYGVKD. Germline trimming cut 0 bases from V and 9 bases from J; bases unmatched to any gene: 1. This CDR3 has 14 amino acids. CDR3 bases: TGTGCCATCAGTGAGTCTGACAGGGGGCAAAAACTGTTTTTT. Residues: CAISESDRGQKLFF.

The J gene is TRBJ2-3, the V gene TRBV21-1; the DNA was not used to check the table's D call, TRBD1. TRBV21-1 is shown as a pseudogene. The CDR3 runs 16 residues. In DNA, the CDR3 is TGTGCCAGCAGCAAAGCGGGCCGACCTAGCACAGATACGCAGTATTTT. Translated, it gives CASSKAGRPSTDTQYF.

The chain carries TRBV6-6 and TRBJ2-5, with D possibly matching TRBD1 (6 bases). V lost 7 bases, J lost 3 bases, and 12 bases lay in between. This CDR3 region has 13 residues. CDR1 MNHNY and CDR2 SVGAGI come from the germline V gene (reference sequence). DNA for the CDR3: TGTGCCAGCACCCAGGGGCGGGAAGAGACCCAGTACTTC. This encodes CASTQGREETQYF.

This clone has ten or more counts. The rearrangement links TRBV28 to TRBJ1-4; possible D gene TRBD1, 5 bases. The CDR3 covers 19 residues. Germline V gene sequence: CDR1 MDHEN, CDR2 SYDVKM. V dropped 4 bases and J dropped 7 bases, with 28 bases sitting between them. CDR3 region: CASSSFRDGLRRGGEKLFF. CDR3 in DNA: TGTGCCAGCAGTTCCTTCCGGGACGGCCTAAGGAGGGGTGGTGAAAAACTGTTTTTT.

The chain has TRBV4-1 and TRBJ1-4; the D is unclear. Trimming removed 2 bases at V and 0 bases at J, with 7 bases between. Germline lookup yields CDR1 MGHRA and CDR2 YSYEKL. The CDR3 runs 15 residues. In nucleotides, the CDR3 is TGCGCCAGCAGCCAACTGGCTGCAACTAATGAAAAACTGTTTTTT. This encodes CASSQLAATNEKLFF.

The chain is built from TRBV27 and TRBJ1-6; D not certain. The CDR3 contains 15 residues. CDR1 is MNHEY, CDR2 SMNVEV, per germline (reference sequence). Trimming shortened V by 2 bases and J by 7 bases, and 12 bases separated the two germline ends. CDR3 coding DNA: TGTGCCAGCAGTTTAGCGGGGTTGGAGAATTCACCCCTCCACTTT. Encoded protein: CASSLAGLENSPLHF.

J is TRBJ1-2 and V is TRBV6-1, with D possibly TRBD1 on 5 matching bases. V lost 2 bases, J lost 0 bases, and 10 bases lay in between. CDR1 is MNHNS, CDR2 SASEGT, per germline. The CDR3 has 15 residues. Written as DNA, the CDR3 is TGTGCCAGCAGTGAACGGTACAGGACTAACTATGGCTACACCTTC. This codes for CASSERYRTNYGYTF.

The J gene is TRBJ2-3, the V gene TRBV6-2 or TRBV6-3, with D hard to call. The V end lost 2 bases, the J end lost 4 bases, and 7 bases lay between the germline ends. Germline V lookup: CDR1 MNHEY, CDR2 SVGEGT. The CDR3 loop spans 13 amino acids. In nucleotides, the CDR3 is TGTGCCAGCAGTTACCCCGGAGCAGATACGCAGTATTTT. Translating it yields CASSYPGADTQYF.

The rearrangement joins TRBV3-1 (or the pseudogene TRBV3-2) to TRBJ2-1; weak D call: TRBD1 (5 bases). The V and J ends lost 4 bases and 7 bases respectively, with 11 bases between them. The length of the CDR3 is 13 residues. The germline gives CDR1 LGHDT, CDR2 YNNKEL (reference sequence). The CDR3: CASSPSTGNEQFF. The CDR3 DNA reads TGTGCCAGCAGCCCGTCCACAGGAAATGAGCAGTTCTTC.

This clone has more than one count but fewer than ten. The V gene is TRBV5-4, the J gene TRBJ2-5, with TRBD2 identical over 7 bases. Germline CDR1 reads SGHNT; CDR2 reads YYREEE (reference sequence). Unmatched junction bases numbered 6, after V lost 4 bases and J lost 0 bases. The CDR3 loop spans 15 amino acids. CDR3 coding DNA: TGTGCCAGCAGCGGGGGAGGGAGGTACCAAGAGACCCAGTACTTC. It codes for CASSGGGRYQETQYF.

The genes are TRBV11-1 and TRBJ1-1; D remains ambiguous. This CDR3 has 14 amino acids. V was clipped by 3 bases and J by 6 bases, with 14 bases between them. Germline CDR1 SGHAT, CDR2 FQDESV (reference sequence). CDR3: CASSFRGFASEAFF. The CDR3 DNA reads as TGTGCCAGCAGCTTTCGGGGTTTCGCCTCTGAAGCTTTCTTT.